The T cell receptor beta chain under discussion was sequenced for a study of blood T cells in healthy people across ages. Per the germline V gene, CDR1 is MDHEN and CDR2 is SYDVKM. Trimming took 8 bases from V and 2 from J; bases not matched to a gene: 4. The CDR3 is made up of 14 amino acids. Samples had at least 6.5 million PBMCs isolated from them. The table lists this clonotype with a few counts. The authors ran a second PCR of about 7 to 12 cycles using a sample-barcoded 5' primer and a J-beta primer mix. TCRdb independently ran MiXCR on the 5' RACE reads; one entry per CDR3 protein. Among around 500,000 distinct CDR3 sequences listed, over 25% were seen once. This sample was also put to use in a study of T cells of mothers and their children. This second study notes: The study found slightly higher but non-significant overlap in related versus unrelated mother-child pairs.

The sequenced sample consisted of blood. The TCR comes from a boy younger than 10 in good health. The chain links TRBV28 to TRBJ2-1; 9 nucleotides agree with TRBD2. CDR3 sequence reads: CASPPSGAYNEQFF. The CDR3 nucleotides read TGTGCCAGCCCCCCTAGCGGGGCCTACAATGAGCAGTTCTTC.